A selection of T cell receptor beta chains follows, all from one sample in a study of blood T cell repertoires in COVID-19. The repertoire was sequenced with immunoSEQ multiplex PCR; TCRdb's copy has only in-frame clones and lacks some. Among fewer than 300,000 clones listed, 85% were seen once. Sequenced material: PBMCs or T cells enriched from blood (not recorded which). The source of these receptors is a woman in her fifties or sixties who had recovered from COVID-19. Each CDR3 is given with its conserved first and last residue. The order of the fields is V gene, clone size, J gene, CDR3 protein. Clone size appears in some rows only: once, few, many, or a class for an expanded clone.

TRBV11-2,-,TRBJ2-1,CASSLEPGLPNEQFF
TRBV6-2/TRBV6-3,few,TRBJ2-1,CASSALAGGPHEQFF
TRBV6-5,-,TRBJ2-2,CASSSIRNTGELFF
TRBV4-1,few,TRBJ2-7,CASSQTFAGYEQYF
TRBV7-3,once,TRBJ1-3,CASSLTGVGGNTIYF
TRBV7-2,-,TRBJ1-1,CASSLRGGVTEAFF
TRBV18,-,TRBJ2-7,CASSLWSGYEQYF
TRBV5-1,few,TRBJ1-3,CASSPGHIGNTIYF
TRBV18,-,TRBJ1-3,CASSPGTGEAGNTIYF
TRBV4-3,-,TRBJ1-5,CASSQDSGQPQHF
TRBV7-2,-,TRBJ1-3,CASSSGPSGNTIYF
TRBV11-2,-,TRBJ2-2,CASSLVGLGQVPNTGELFF
TRBV15,-,TRBJ1-2,CATSRDSGRGVNYGYTF
TRBV29-1,-,TRBJ1-6,CSVGQGANSPLHF
TRBV28,-,TRBJ1-5,CASSRQGNQPQHF
TRBV30,-,TRBJ2-2,CAWRGGSGRANTGELFF
TRBV4-1,-,TRBJ2-7,CASSQDIGLALYEQYF
TRBV30,-,TRBJ2-5,CAWRGTSHETQYF
TRBV30,-,TRBJ1-5,CAWSVLGGQVNQPQHF
TRBV4-3,once,TRBJ2-1,CASSQGGGRDNEQFF
TRBV13,once,TRBJ2-1,CASSLGLSVSGRFSYNEQFF
TRBV19,few,TRBJ2-2,CASSITSGGLANTGELFF
TRBV7-2,-,TRBJ2-5,CASSPGTRKETQYF
TRBV2,-,TRBJ2-5,CASSEALAGRQETQYF
TRBV3-1/TRBV3-2,-,TRBJ2-5,CASSQGLAGRKETQYF
TRBV19,few,TRBJ1-2,CASWKGTGPSYNYGYTF
TRBV7-2,-,TRBJ2-1,CASSLYGTGGPYNEQFF
TRBV2,-,TRBJ2-3,CASSVQGMDTQYF
TRBV24-1,-,TRBJ2-1,CATSGPAGNEQFF